This T cell receptor (beta chain) was documented in a study of shared clonotypes between healthy human individuals. Study observations and caveats: Clonotypes not shared had lower generation probabilities than those common to all four donors. Despite large depth, rarefaction showed incomplete sorted-subset sequencing.

In the case of this clone: Its matching antigen is unknown.

Germline V CDR1 and CDR2: SGHVS, FNYEAQ. There are 13 residues in the CDR3. V was trimmed by 5 bases and J by 0 bases, leaving 8 bases between them. The protocol was immunoSEQ multiplex PCR, while the TCRdb copy is restricted to in-frame clones and leaves out a portion. The sample includes more than 2 million clones, approximately 94% of them seen just once. Naive CD8 cells lacked CD45RO, underwent positive selection for CCR7 and left out terminally differentiated effector memory CD45RA+ cells. All the donors were Caucasian adults who lived in Nashville, Tennessee. The sequenced sample was naive CD8+ T cells sorted from blood. The clonotype was recovered from a man younger than 35 in good health. The chain recombines TRBV7-6 with TRBJ2-7; no reliable D call. In DNA form, the CDR3 reads TGTGCCAGCAGCCCCGGCCCCTCCTACGAGCAGTACTTC. It yields the protein CASSPGPSYEQYF.